This T cell receptor beta chain derives from a study of cytomegalovirus exposure and HLA in healthy donors. Study observations and caveats: In vitro testing confirmed a few CMV-associated chains as specific for CMV antigens. In most subjects, TCR beta sequences reportedly gave accurate predictions of HLA-A and HLA-B alleles.

PCR used 60 Vbeta primers and 13 Jbeta primers. Some clones are missing from TCRdb's copy, which holds only in-frame ones; the method was immunoSEQ multiplex PCR. The repertoire has fewer than 250,000 clones, roughly 74% of them found once; the top ten carry roughly an eighth. Germline CDR1 reads ENHRY; CDR2 reads SYGVKD. CDR3 length: 16 amino acids. Between the trimmed V and J ends, which lost 2 bases and 0 bases, there was a span of 11 bases. Points on this clone: Its antigen is currently unknown.

The genes are TRBV10-3 and TRBJ2-1, with no clear D. The receptor's source is a woman aged 25 to 39 in good health and CMV-seropositive. The sequenced material came from PBMCs. CDR3 DNA sequence: TGTGCCATCAGTGAGGTGAAGCGCTTCTCCTACAATGAGCAGTTCTTC. Translation: CAISEVKRFSYNEQFF.